Below, one TCR beta chain is given with its context. Its cognate antigen is unknown. The V gene's germline CDR1 is MNHNY and CDR2 SVGAGI (reference sequence). The CDR3 has 14 amino acids. J was trimmed by 3 bases and V by 5 bases; bases with no gene match: 6. These data are taken from a study of CD8+ T cells in alopecia areata. Whole-study findings and limits: Against the mouse data, patients shared TCRs less clearly, possibly for HLA reasons.

In each case, RNA was isolated and then reverse transcribed into cDNA as the sequencing template. Generated by immunoSEQ multiplex PCR, the TCRdb table keeps only in-frame clones and is missing some. The sample yields some 210,000 clones, more than 45% seen once. The V call is TRBV6-6, the J call TRBJ1-2; 7 nucleotides agree with TRBD1. The material was CD4+ T cells sorted from blood, obtained at week 0. The origin of this receptor is a human donor with alopecia areata. The CDR3 here is CASSEPGQYYGYTF. DNA for the CDR3: TGTGCCAGCAGTGAGCCGGGACAGTACTATGGCTACACCTTC.